Listed below are T cell receptor beta chains from one sample, sequenced in a study of blood T cells in healthy people across ages. From the 5' RACE reads, TCRdb called clonotypes with MiXCR, one entry per CDR3 protein. This table holds roughly 2 million distinct CDR3 sequences, just under 50% found once. Sequenced input: blood. The receptors were gathered from a woman in her thirties or forties in good health. Each CDR3 is given with its conserved first and last residue. Fields, in order: J gene, clone size, D gene, V gene, CDR3 protein, CDR3 DNA. The D gene is left open where the match is weak. Rows may omit the clone size; those that give it use once, few, many or a size class.

j_call: TRBJ2-2; clone_size: NA; d_call: NA; v_call: TRBV7-2; cdr3_aa: CASTPFLTGELFF; cdr3_nt: TGTGCCAGCACCCCCTTTCTTACCGGGGAGCTGTTTTTT
j_call: TRBJ2-1; clone_size: few; d_call: TRBD2; v_call: TRBV5-1; cdr3_aa: CASRLTSGGHNEQFF; cdr3_nt: TGCGCCAGCAGACTGACTAGCGGGGGCCACAATGAGCAGTTCTTC
j_call: TRBJ2-7; clone_size: NA; d_call: NA; v_call: TRBV20-1; cdr3_aa: CSASDNAYEQYF; cdr3_nt: TGCAGTGCTTCGGACAACGCCTACGAGCAGTACTTC
j_call: TRBJ1-5; clone_size: NA; d_call: NA; v_call: TRBV25-1; cdr3_aa: CASSEVGRNQPQHF; cdr3_nt: TGTGCCAGCAGTGAAGTAGGGCGCAATCAGCCCCAGCATTTT
j_call: TRBJ2-3; clone_size: few; d_call: NA; v_call: TRBV4-3; cdr3_aa: CASSHDNHGTDTQYF; cdr3_nt: TGCGCCAGCAGCCACGATAACCATGGCACAGATACGCAGTATTTT
j_call: TRBJ1-4; clone_size: NA; d_call: NA; v_call: TRBV9; cdr3_aa: CASSVEQGGRKLFF; cdr3_nt: TGTGCCAGCAGCGTAGAACAGGGTGGACGGAAACTGTTTTTT
j_call: TRBJ2-5; clone_size: few; d_call: TRBD1; v_call: TRBV5-1; cdr3_aa: CASSRDSTVYEQYF; cdr3_nt: TGCGCCAGCAGCCGGGACAGTACCGTATATGAGCAGTACTTC
j_call: TRBJ2-3; clone_size: NA; d_call: NA; v_call: TRBV29-1; cdr3_aa: CSVDGGNRGTDTQYF; cdr3_nt: TGCAGCGTTGACGGAGGGAATCGGGGCACAGATACGCAGTATTTT
j_call: TRBJ1-5; clone_size: NA; d_call: NA; v_call: TRBV18; cdr3_aa: CASSRSGDQPQHF; cdr3_nt: TGTGCCAGCTCACGGTCAGGGGACCAGCCCCAGCATTTT
j_call: TRBJ1-5; clone_size: NA; d_call: NA; v_call: TRBV20-1; cdr3_aa: CSARVSRGRSNQPQHF; cdr3_nt: TGCAGTGCTAGAGTCAGCCGGGGCCGATCGAATCAGCCCCAGCATTTT
j_call: TRBJ2-1; clone_size: NA; d_call: TRBD1; v_call: TRBV12-3/TRBV12-4; cdr3_aa: CASRDRTGAGNEQFF; cdr3_nt: TGTGCCAGCAGGGACCGGACAGGGGCTGGGAATGAGCAGTTCTTC
j_call: TRBJ1-2; clone_size: NA; d_call: NA; v_call: TRBV29-1; cdr3_aa: CSVDEGPYGYTF; cdr3_nt: TGCAGCGTTGACGAGGGGCCCTATGGCTACACCTTC
j_call: TRBJ2-5; clone_size: NA; d_call: TRBD2; v_call: TRBV6-1; cdr3_aa: CASSESPRGGGETQYF; cdr3_nt: TGTGCCAGCAGTGAATCGCCGCGGGGGGGCGGGGAGACCCAGTACTTC
j_call: TRBJ2-3; clone_size: NA; d_call: NA; v_call: TRBV7-2; cdr3_aa: CASSPSSSTDTQYF; cdr3_nt: TGTGCCAGCAGCCCCTCCTCTAGCACAGATACGCAGTATTTT
j_call: TRBJ1-2; clone_size: NA; d_call: TRBD1; v_call: TRBV12-5; cdr3_aa: CASGRGQGNYGYTF; cdr3_nt: TGTGCTAGTGGTCGTGGACAGGGGAACTATGGCTACACCTTC
j_call: TRBJ1-5; clone_size: NA; d_call: NA; v_call: TRBV15; cdr3_aa: CATSRDAESNQPQHF; cdr3_nt: TGTGCCACCAGCAGAGATGCAGAGAGCAATCAGCCCCAGCATTTT
j_call: TRBJ2-4; clone_size: NA; d_call: NA; v_call: TRBV21-1; cdr3_aa: CASSRGGARKNIQYF; cdr3_nt: TGTGCCAGCAGCCGAGGCGGGGCCCGGAAAAACATTCAGTACTTC
j_call: TRBJ2-3; clone_size: NA; d_call: TRBD2; v_call: TRBV20-1; cdr3_aa: CSASGTSGVIAKSTDTQYF; cdr3_nt: TGCAGTGCTAGCGGGACTAGCGGGGTGATTGCGAAAAGCACAGATACGCAGTATTTT
j_call: TRBJ2-5; clone_size: many; d_call: NA; v_call: TRBV20-1; cdr3_aa: CSAISGDQGGKTQYF; cdr3_nt: TGCAGTGCTATTAGCGGAGATCAGGGCGGGAAGACCCAGTACTTC
j_call: TRBJ1-4; clone_size: NA; d_call: NA; v_call: TRBV4-3; cdr3_aa: CASSQEQGWANEKLFF; cdr3_nt: TGCGCCAGCAGCCAAGAGCAGGGATGGGCTAATGAAAAACTGTTTTTT
j_call: TRBJ2-7; clone_size: NA; d_call: NA; v_call: TRBV28; cdr3_aa: CASSPHLALEGEQYF; cdr3_nt: TGTGCCAGCAGTCCCCATCTAGCTCTAGAGGGCGAGCAGTACTTC
j_call: TRBJ2-1; clone_size: few; d_call: TRBD2; v_call: TRBV5-6; cdr3_aa: CASSFSGVYYNEQFF; cdr3_nt: TGTGCCAGCAGCTTTAGCGGGGTCTACTACAATGAGCAGTTCTTC
j_call: TRBJ1-2; clone_size: NA; d_call: NA; v_call: TRBV20-1; cdr3_aa: CSGQSYGYTF; cdr3_nt: TGCAGCGGACAGTCCTATGGCTACACCTTC
j_call: TRBJ2-7; clone_size: NA; d_call: TRBD1; v_call: TRBV5-6; cdr3_aa: CASTRDRGQSYEQYF; cdr3_nt: TGTGCCAGCACCCGGGACAGGGGGCAAAGTTACGAGCAGTACTTC
j_call: TRBJ2-7; clone_size: few; d_call: NA; v_call: TRBV28; cdr3_aa: CASRADGVSYEQYF; cdr3_nt: TGTGCCAGCCGCGCCGACGGAGTATCATACGAGCAGTACTTC
j_call: TRBJ1-4; clone_size: NA; d_call: TRBD1; v_call: TRBV29-1; cdr3_aa: CSVLGQGEKLFF; cdr3_nt: TGCAGCGTGCTGGGACAGGGCGAAAAACTGTTTTTT
j_call: TRBJ2-3; clone_size: few; d_call: TRBD1; v_call: TRBV12-3/TRBV12-4; cdr3_aa: CASSSRTGHTDTQYF; cdr3_nt: TGTGCCAGCAGTTCGCGGACAGGGCACACAGATACGCAGTATTTT
j_call: TRBJ2-3; clone_size: NA; d_call: TRBD2; v_call: TRBV6-2/TRBV6-3; cdr3_aa: CASRRPLAGPTDTQYF; cdr3_nt: TGTGCCAGCAGAAGACCACTAGCGGGGCCCACAGATACGCAGTATTTT
j_call: TRBJ2-1; clone_size: NA; d_call: TRBD1; v_call: TRBV7-2; cdr3_aa: CASSLEGQRYNEQFF; cdr3_nt: TGTGCCAGCAGCTTAGAGGGACAGAGGTACAATGAGCAGTTCTTC